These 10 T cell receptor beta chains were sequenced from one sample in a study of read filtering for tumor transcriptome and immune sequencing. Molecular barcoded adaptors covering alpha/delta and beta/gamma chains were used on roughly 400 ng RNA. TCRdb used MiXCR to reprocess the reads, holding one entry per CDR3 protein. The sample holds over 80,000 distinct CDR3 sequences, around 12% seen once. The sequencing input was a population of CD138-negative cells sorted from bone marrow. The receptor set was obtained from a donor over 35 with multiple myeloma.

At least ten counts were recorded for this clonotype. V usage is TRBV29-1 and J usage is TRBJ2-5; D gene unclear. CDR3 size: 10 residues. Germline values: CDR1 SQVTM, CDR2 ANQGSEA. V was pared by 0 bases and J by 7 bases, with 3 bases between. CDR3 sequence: CSVEEGTQYF. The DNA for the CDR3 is TGCAGCGTTGAAGAAGGGACCCAGTACTTC. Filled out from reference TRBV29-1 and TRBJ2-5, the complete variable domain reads SAVISQKPSRDICQRGTSLTIQCQVDSQVTMMFWYRQQPGQSLTLIATANQGSEATYESGFVIDKFPISRPNLTFSTLTVSNMSPEDSSIYLCSVEEGTQYFGPGTRLLVL.

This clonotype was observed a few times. Here the CDR3 reads CSALSPDSGNTIYF. CDR3 DNA sequence: TGCAGTGCCCTGTCCCCGGACTCTGGAAACACCATATATTTT. The chain is built from TRBV20-1 and TRBJ1-3, with unresolved D. CDR3 length: 14 amino acids. Germline lookup yields CDR1 DFQATT and CDR2 SNEGSKA (reference sequence). V lost 6 bases to trimming and J lost 0 bases, with 12 bases between them.

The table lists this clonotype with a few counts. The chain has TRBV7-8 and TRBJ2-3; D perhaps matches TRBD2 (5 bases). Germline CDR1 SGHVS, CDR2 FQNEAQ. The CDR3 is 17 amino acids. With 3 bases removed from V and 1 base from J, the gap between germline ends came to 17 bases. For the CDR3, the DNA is TGTGCCAGCAGCTTGGGGATAGCGCGGTTTCGCACAGATACGCAGTATTTT. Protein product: CASSLGIARFRTDTQYF.

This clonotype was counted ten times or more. The CDR3 bases are TGTGCCAGCAGTTCCCTGGGACTAGCTAACAATGAGCAGTTCTTC. It specifies CASSSLGLANNEQFF. V and J are TRBV27 and TRBJ2-1; 9 bases map to TRBD2. The CDR3 is 15 residues long. Germline CDR1 is MNHEY and CDR2 is SMNVEV (reference sequence). Unmatched junction bases numbered 6, after V lost 4 bases and J lost 5 bases.

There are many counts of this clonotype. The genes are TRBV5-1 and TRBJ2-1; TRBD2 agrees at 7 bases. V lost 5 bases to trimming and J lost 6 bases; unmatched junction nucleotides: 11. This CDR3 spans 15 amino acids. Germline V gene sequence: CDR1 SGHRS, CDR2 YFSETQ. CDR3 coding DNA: TGCGCCAGCAGTCCGGGGGGAGGCTGGTCCAATGAGCAGTTCTTC. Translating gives CASSPGGGWSNEQFF.

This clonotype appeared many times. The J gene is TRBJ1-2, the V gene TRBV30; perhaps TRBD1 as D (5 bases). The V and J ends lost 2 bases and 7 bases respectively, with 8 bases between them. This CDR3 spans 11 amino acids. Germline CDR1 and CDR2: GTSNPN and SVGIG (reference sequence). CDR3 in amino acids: CAWSQGAGYTF. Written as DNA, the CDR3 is TGTGCCTGGAGTCAAGGGGCTGGCTACACCTTC.

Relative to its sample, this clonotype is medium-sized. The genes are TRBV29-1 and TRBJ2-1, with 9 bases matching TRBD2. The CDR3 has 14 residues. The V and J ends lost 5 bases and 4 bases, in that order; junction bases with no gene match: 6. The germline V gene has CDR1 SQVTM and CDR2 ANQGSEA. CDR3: CSVTRLAEYNEQFF. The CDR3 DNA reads TGCAGCGTTACCCGACTAGCGGAATACAATGAGCAGTTCTTC.

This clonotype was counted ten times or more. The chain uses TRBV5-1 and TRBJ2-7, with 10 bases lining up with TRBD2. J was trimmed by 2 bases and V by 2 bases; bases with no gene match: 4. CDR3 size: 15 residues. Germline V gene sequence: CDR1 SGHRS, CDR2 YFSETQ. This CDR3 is CASSFLAGGTYEQYF. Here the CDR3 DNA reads TGCGCCAGCAGCTTTTTAGCGGGAGGCACCTACGAGCAGTACTTC.

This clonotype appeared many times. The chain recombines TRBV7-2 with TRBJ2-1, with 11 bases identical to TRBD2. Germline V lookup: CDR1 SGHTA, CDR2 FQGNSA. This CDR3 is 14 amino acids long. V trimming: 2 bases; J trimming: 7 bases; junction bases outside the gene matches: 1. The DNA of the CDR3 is TGTGCCAGCAGCTTAACTAGCGGGAGAAATGAGCAGTTCTTC. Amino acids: CASSLTSGRNEQFF.

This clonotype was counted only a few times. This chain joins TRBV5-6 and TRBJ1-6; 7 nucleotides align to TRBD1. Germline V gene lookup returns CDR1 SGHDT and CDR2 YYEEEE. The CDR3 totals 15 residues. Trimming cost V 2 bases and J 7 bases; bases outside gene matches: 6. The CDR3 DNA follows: TGTGCCAGCAGCTTACCGACAGGGTTGAATTCACCCCTCCACTTT. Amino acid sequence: CASSLPTGLNSPLHF.